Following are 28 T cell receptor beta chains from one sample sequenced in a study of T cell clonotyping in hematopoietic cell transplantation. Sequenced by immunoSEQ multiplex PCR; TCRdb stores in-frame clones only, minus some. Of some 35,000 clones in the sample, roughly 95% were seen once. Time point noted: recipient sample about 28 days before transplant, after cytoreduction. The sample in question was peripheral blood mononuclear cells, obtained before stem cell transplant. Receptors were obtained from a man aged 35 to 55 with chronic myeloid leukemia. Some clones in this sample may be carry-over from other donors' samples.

The CDR3 sequence is CASSPDRGVYQPQHF. The CDR3, as DNA: TGTGCCAGCTCCCCCGACAGGGGGGTTTATCAGCCCCAGCATTTT. The chain carries TRBV4-2 and TRBJ1-5; 9 positions match TRBD1. This CDR3 region has 15 residues. Germline V gives CDR1 LGHNA, CDR2 YNFKEQ. The V gene end was trimmed by 8 bases and the J gene end by 5 bases; junction bases not matched to a gene: 10.

CDR3 nucleotides: TGTGCCAGCAGCGTATTTTTGGGACAGGGATATGGCTACACCTTC. Translated, it gives CASSVFLGQGYGYTF. V gene TRBV9 combines with J gene TRBJ1-2, with 9 positions matching TRBD1. From germline, CDR1 is SGDLS and CDR2 YYNGEE. There are 15 residues in the CDR3. After removal of 1 base from V and 5 bases from J, the junction contained 6 bases not matched to a gene. The full variable domain, with the rest looked up from reference TRBV9 and TRBJ1-2, is DSGVTQTPKHLITATGQRVTLRCSPRSGDLSVYWYQQSLDQGLQFLIQYYNGEERAKGNILERFSAQQFPDLHSELNLSSLELGDSALYFCASSVFLGQGYGYTFGSGTRLTVV.

CDR3 sequence: CASSFDRGDTGELFF. CDR3 coding DNA: TGTGCCAGCAGCTTCGACAGGGGAGACACCGGGGAGCTGTTTTTT. V is TRBV5-4 and J is TRBJ2-2; TRBD1 agrees at 8 bases. With V trimmed by 2 bases and J by 3 bases, 3 bases remained unmatched. The CDR3 runs to 15 residues. The V gene's germline CDR1 is SGHNT and CDR2 YYREEE (reference sequence).

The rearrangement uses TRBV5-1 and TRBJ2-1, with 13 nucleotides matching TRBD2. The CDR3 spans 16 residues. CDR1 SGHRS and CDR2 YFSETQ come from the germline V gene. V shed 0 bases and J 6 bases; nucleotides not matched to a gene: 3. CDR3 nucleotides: TGCGCCAGCAGCTTGGGACTAGCGGGGGGACTCAATGAGCAGTTCTTC. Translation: CASSLGLAGGLNEQFF.

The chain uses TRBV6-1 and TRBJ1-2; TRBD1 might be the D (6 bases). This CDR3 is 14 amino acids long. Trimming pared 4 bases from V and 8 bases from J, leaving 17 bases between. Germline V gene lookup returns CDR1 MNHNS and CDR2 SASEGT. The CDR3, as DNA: TGTGCCAGCAGTGGGGCGGGGGGCGCGAGGGGCTACACCTTC. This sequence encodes CASSGAGGARGYTF.

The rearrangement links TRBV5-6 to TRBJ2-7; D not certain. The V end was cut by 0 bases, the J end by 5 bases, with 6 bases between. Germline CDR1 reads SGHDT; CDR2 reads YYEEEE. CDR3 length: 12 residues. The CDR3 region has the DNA TGTGCCAGCAGCTTGGAAGATCACGAGCAGTACTTC. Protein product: CASSLEDHEQYF. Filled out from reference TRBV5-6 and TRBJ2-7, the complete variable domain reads DAGVTQSPTHLIKTRGQQVTLRCSPKSGHDTVSWYQQALGQGPQFIFQYYEEEERQRGNFPDRFSGHQFPNYSSELNVNALLLGDSALYLCASSLEDHEQYFGPGTRLTVT.

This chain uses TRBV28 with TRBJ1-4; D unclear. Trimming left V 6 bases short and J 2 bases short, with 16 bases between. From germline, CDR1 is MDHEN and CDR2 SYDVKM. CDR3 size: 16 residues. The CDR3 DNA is TGTGCCAGCAGAATACCAGGACGGACCACTAATGAAAAACTGTTTTTT. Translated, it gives CASRIPGRTTNEKLFF.

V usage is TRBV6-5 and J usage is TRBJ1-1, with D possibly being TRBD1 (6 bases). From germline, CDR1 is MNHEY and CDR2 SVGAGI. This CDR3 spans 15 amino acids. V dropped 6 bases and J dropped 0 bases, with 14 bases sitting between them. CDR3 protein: CASRSPRGLNTEAFF. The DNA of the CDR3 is TGTGCCAGCAGATCCCCCCGGGGGCTGAACACTGAAGCTTTCTTT.

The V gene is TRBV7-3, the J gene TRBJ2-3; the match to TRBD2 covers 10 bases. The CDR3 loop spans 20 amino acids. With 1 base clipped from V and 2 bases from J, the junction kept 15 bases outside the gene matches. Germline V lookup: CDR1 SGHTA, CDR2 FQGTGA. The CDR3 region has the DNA TGTGCCAGCAGCTTAATGGGGAGCGGGGGGGCTTGGCGTCCCACAGATACGCAGTATTTT. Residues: CASSLMGSGGAWRPTDTQYF.

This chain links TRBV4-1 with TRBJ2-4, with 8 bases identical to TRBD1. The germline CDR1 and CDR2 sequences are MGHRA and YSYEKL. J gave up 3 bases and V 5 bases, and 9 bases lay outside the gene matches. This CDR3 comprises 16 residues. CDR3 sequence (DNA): TGCGCCAGCAGCAGTAGACAGGGGCGGAACAAAAACATTCAGTACTTC. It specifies CASSSRQGRNKNIQYF.

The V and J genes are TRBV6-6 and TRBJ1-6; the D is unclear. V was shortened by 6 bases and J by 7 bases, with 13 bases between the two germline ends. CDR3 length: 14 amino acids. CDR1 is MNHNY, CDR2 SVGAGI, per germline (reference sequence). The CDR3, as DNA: TGTGCCAGCAGGCCACAGATGGCGAATTCACCCCTCCACTTT. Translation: CASRPQMANSPLHF.

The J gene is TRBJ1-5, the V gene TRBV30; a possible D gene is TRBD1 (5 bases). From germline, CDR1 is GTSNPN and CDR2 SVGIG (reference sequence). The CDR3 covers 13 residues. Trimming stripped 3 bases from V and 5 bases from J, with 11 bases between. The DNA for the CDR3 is TGTGCCTGGAGCAGTCAGGGCGATCAGCCCCAGCATTTT. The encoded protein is CAWSSQGDQPQHF.

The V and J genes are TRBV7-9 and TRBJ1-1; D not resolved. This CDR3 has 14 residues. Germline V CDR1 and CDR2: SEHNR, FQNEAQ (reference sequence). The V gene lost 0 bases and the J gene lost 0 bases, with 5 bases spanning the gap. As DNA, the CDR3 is TGTGCCAGCAGCTTAGCCAACCTGAACACTGAAGCTTTCTTT. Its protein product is CASSLANLNTEAFF.

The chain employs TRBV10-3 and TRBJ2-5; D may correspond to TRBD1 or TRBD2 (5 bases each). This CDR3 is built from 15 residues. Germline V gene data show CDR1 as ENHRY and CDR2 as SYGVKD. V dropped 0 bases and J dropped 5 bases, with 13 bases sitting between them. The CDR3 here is CAISESTGRDETQYF. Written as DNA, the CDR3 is TGTGCCATCAGTGAGTCGACGGGCAGGGACGAGACCCAGTACTTC.

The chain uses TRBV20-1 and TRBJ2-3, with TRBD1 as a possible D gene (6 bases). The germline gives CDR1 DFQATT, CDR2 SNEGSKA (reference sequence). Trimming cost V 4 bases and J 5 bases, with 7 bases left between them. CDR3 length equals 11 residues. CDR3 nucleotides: TGCAGTGCTAAACAGGGAGATACGCAGTATTTT. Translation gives CSAKQGDTQYF.

CDR3 residues: CASSQGRGVDEKLFF. The CDR3 DNA sequence: TGCGCCAGCAGCCAAGGCAGGGGAGTCGATGAAAAACTGTTTTTT. This chain links TRBV4-3 with TRBJ1-4; a possible D gene is TRBD1 (6 bases). V lost 1 base to trimming and J lost 6 bases, with 12 bases between them. The CDR3 totals 15 residues. Germline-derived CDR1 and CDR2 are LGHNA and YSLEER.

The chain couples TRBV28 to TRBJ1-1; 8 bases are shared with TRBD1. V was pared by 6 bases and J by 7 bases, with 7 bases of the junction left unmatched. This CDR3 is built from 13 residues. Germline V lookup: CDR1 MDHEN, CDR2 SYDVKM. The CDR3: CASRTAGGSEAFF. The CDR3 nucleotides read TGTGCCAGCAGGACCGCAGGGGGCAGTGAAGCTTTCTTT.

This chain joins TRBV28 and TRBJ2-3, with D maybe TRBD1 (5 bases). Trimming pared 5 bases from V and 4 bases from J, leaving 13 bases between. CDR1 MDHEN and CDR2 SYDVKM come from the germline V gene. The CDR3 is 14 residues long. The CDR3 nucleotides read TGTGCCAGCAGTCCTGCGGACATTTCAGATACGCAGTATTTT. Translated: CASSPADISDTQYF.

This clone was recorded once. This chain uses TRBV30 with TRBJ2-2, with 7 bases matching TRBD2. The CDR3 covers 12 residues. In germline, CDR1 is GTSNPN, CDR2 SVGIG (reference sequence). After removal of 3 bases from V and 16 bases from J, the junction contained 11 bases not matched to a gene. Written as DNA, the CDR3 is TGTGCCTGGAGGCCCCGGGAGGCAGGGACGTTTTTT. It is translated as CAWRPREAGTFF.

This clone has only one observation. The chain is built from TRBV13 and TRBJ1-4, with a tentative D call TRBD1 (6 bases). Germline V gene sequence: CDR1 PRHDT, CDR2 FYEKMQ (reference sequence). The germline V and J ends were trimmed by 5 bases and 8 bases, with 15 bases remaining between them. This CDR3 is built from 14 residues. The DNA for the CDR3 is TGTGCCAGCAGCCCCCCAGGGGTTGGGGAAAAACTGTTTTTT. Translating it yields CASSPPGVGEKLFF.

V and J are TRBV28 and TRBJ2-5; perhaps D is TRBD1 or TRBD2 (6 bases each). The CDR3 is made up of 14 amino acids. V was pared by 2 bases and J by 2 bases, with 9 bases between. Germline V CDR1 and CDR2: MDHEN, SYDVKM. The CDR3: CASSLRGEQETQYF. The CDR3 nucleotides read TGTGCCAGCAGTTTAAGGGGGGAACAAGAGACCCAGTACTTC.

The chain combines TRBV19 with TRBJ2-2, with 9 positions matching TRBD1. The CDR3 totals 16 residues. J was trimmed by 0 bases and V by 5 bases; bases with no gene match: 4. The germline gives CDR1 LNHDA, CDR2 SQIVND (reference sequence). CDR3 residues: CASSARTGANTGELFF. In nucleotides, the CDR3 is TGTGCCAGTAGTGCTAGGACAGGGGCGAACACCGGGGAGCTGTTTTTT.

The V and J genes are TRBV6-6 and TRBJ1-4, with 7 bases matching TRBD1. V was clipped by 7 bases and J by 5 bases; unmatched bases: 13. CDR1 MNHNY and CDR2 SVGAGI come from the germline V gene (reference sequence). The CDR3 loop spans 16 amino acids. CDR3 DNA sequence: TGTGCCAGCACCACCGTGGGTAGGGGGCGAAATGAAAAACTGTTTTTT. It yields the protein CASTTVGRGRNEKLFF.

The CDR3 nucleotides are TGCAGTGCTAGGGGTATCTACGAGCAGTACTTC. Amino acids: CSARGIYEQYF. The V gene is TRBV20-1, the J gene TRBJ2-7; D is ambiguous. Germline V lookup: CDR1 DFQATT, CDR2 SNEGSKA (reference sequence). The CDR3 runs to 11 residues. Trimming took 3 bases from V and 3 from J, leaving 6 bases between them.

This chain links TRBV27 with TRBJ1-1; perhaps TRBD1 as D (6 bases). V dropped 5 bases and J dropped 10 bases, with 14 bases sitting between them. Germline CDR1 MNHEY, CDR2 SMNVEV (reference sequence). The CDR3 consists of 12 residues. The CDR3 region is CASSGTGSRAFF. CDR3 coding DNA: TGTGCCAGCAGTGGTACAGGGTCAAGAGCTTTCTTT.

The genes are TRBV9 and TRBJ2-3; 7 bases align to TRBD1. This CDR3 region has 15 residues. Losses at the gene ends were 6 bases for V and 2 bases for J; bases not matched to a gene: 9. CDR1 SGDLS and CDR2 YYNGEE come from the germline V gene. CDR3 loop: CASNPSGTVTDTQYF. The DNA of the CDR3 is TGTGCCAGCAACCCGTCGGGGACAGTCACAGATACGCAGTATTTT.

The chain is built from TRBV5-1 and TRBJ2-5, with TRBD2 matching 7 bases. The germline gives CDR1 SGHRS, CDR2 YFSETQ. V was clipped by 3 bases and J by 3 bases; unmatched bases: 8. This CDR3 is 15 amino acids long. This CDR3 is CASSSGTTSKETQYF. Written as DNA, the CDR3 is TGCGCCAGCAGCTCCGGGACTACTTCTAAAGAGACCCAGTACTTC. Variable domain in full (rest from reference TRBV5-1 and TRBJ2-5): KAGVTQTPRYLIKTRGQQVTLSCSPISGHRSVSWYQQTPGQGLQFLFEYFSETQRNKGNFPGRFSGRQFSNSRSEMNVSTLELGDSALYLCASSSGTTSKETQYFGPGTRLLVL.

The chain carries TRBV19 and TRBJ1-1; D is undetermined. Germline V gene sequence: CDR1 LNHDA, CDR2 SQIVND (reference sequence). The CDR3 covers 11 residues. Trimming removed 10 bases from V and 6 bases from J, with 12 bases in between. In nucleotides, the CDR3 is TGTGCCATTCAGTTTGGAGCTGAAGCTTTCTTT. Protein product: CAIQFGAEAFF.